The present entry profiles one T cell receptor (beta chain) with its context. The PCR ran on 60 Vbeta and 13 Jbeta primers. Authors' analysis steps: Later work found approximately 87 million unique TCR beta chains, with some 11 million shared. Using immunoSEQ multiplex PCR, the repertoire was profiled, and TCRdb retains in-frame clones only, with some absent. V, J and clone size derive from that table, while D and trimming were established from the DNA sequence. Here the sample spans approximately 190,000 clones, about three quarters being singletons. The data were taken from a study of cytomegalovirus exposure and HLA in healthy donors. The sample comprised PBMCs. The clonotype comes from a woman aged 25 to 39 in good health and CMV-seropositive.

CDR3 DNA sequence: TGTGCCAGCAGTGAGCATGGACAGGGGGTGGGAGAAGCTTTCTTT. It is translated as CASSEHGQGVGEAFF. V gene TRBV25-1 combines with J gene TRBJ1-1; TRBD1 aligns across 10 bases. Trimming cost V 3 bases and J 8 bases; bases outside gene matches: 9. Germline lookup yields CDR1 MGHDK and CDR2 SYGVNS. CDR3 length equals 15 residues.